This T cell receptor beta chain appears in the sequencing data of a study of early T cells in non-severe SARS-CoV-2 infection. The CDR3 contains 15 residues. The V and J ends lost 5 bases and 0 bases respectively, with 8 bases between them. CDR1 is SGHTA and CDR2 is FQGNSA in the germline V gene. From the 5' RACE reads, TCRdb called clonotypes with MiXCR, one entry per CDR3 protein. The sample gives tens of thousands of distinct CDR3 sequences, 11% to 15% of which show up once; roughly 9.8% is in the top ten. This clonotype has just a few counts. The V call is TRBV7-2, the J call TRBJ2-6; TRBD1 might be the D (5 bases). The sample comprised whole blood. This TCR was recovered from an adult who was a healthcare worker with PCR-confirmed SARS-CoV-2 infection or an uninfected control (not recorded which). The CDR3, as DNA: TGTGCCAGCAGCATGACAGCCTCTGGGGCCAACGTCCTGACTTTC. Amino acids: CASSMTASGANVLTF. The full variable domain, its missing parts supplied by reference TRBV7-2 and TRBJ2-6, is GAGVSQSPSNKVTEKGKDVELRCDPISGHTALYWYRQSLGQGLEFLIYFQGNSAPDKSGLPSDRFSAERTGGSVSTLTIQRTQQEDSAVYLCASSMTASGANVLTFGAGSRLTVL.